Below are 30 T cell receptor beta chains sequenced from a single sample in a study of beta chain features in type 1 diabetes. Expressed TCRB transcripts were sequenced because the entire RNA isolate underwent reverse transcription. The method was immunoSEQ multiplex PCR; TCRdb's version includes in-frame clones alone and lacks a portion of them. The data show fewer than 500,000 clones, with about 15% seen just once and approximately 0.038% held by the top ten. The sequenced sample was naive CD4+ T cells from blood. These receptors were collected from a man in his thirties or forties in good health.

This sequence joins TRBV5-6 and TRBJ2-1; TRBD2 matches at 9 bases. There are 16 residues in the CDR3. J gave up 0 bases and V 4 bases, and 5 bases lay outside the gene matches. CDR1 is SGHDT, CDR2 YYEEEE, per germline. In nucleotides, the CDR3 is TGTGCCAGCAGCCCGGGAGCGGGGGGCTCCTACAATGAGCAGTTCTTC. Encoded protein: CASSPGAGGSYNEQFF. The full variable domain, rest sourced from reference TRBV5-6 and TRBJ2-1, is DAGVTQSPTHLIKTRGQQVTLRCSPKSGHDTVSWYQQALGQGPQFIFQYYEEEERQRGNFPDRFSGHQFPNYSSELNVNALLLGDSALYLCASSPGAGGSYNEQFFGPGTRLTVL.

The table lists this clone with a few counts. The J gene is TRBJ2-7, the V gene TRBV21-1; the DNA was not compared with TRBD2, the D call given in the table. TRBV21-1 is annotated as a pseudogene. The length of the CDR3 is 16 residues. The CDR3, as DNA: TGTGCCAGCAGCAAAGCGAGTTTGCGGGGTTGTACGGAGCAGTACGTC. This encodes CASSKASLRGCTEQYV.

This clone was recorded a few times. The rearrangement links TRBV13 to TRBJ2-1, with 9 bases that match TRBD2. Germline V gene sequence: CDR1 PRHDT, CDR2 FYEKMQ (reference sequence). V dropped 3 bases and J dropped 10; count of bases not matched to a gene: 10. CDR3 size: 15 residues. CDR3 in DNA: TGTGCCAGCAGCTTTAGGCTAGCGGGGCGTCAGGAGCAGTTCTTC. Translated, it gives CASSFRLAGRQEQFF.

V gene TRBV14 combines with J gene TRBJ2-5, with D perhaps matching TRBD2 (6 bases). Trimming pared 3 bases from V and 2 bases from J, leaving 10 bases between. The CDR3 extends over 14 amino acids. Looked up from germline, CDR1 is SGHDN and CDR2 is FVKESK. The CDR3 loop reads CASSQGLAQETQYF. The CDR3 coding sequence is TGTGCCAGCAGCCAGGGACTGGCTCAAGAGACCCAGTACTTC.

This clone showed up just a few times. The chain recombines TRBV10-3 with TRBJ2-7; 9 bases are shared with TRBD2. Germline V gives CDR1 ENHRY, CDR2 SYGVKD. The V and J ends lost 10 bases and 1 base, in that order; junction bases with no gene match: 5. CDR3 size: 13 residues. Here the CDR3 reads CATVTSGSYEQYV. The CDR3 nucleotides are TGTGCCACCGTGACTAGCGGATCCTACGAGCAGTACGTC.

This clone has just a few counts. The chain employs TRBV7-2 and TRBJ2-3, with 8 positions matching TRBD2. Losses at the gene ends were 3 bases for V and 6 bases for J; bases not matched to a gene: 5. Germline loops: CDR1 SGHTA, CDR2 FQGNSA. This CDR3 region has 14 residues. CDR3 coding DNA: TGTGCCAGCAGCTTCACGGGAGGGGTGGATACGCAGTATTTT. Translating it yields CASSFTGGVDTQYF.

This clone has more than one count but fewer than ten. The gene calls are TRBV2 and TRBJ2-2, with no clear D. Trimming pared 5 bases from V and 4 bases from J, leaving 8 bases between. The CDR3 sequence is 13 residues long. CDR1 and CDR2 from the germline V gene are SNHLY and FYNNEI. This CDR3 is CASSITFTGELFF. In DNA, the CDR3 is TGTGCCAGCAGTATAACGTTCACCGGGGAGCTGTTTTTT.

This clone was observed a handful of times. The chain employs TRBV6-5 and TRBJ1-1; D is ambiguous. CDR1 is MNHEY and CDR2 is SVGAGI in the germline V gene. Trimming removed 2 bases at V and 0 bases at J, with 7 bases between. The CDR3 is 14 residues long. DNA for the CDR3: TGTGCCAGCAGTTACCAGAAATTGAACACTGAAGCTTTCTTT. Its translation: CASSYQKLNTEAFF.

This clone has a handful of counts. J is TRBJ2-3 and V is TRBV6-5; D unresolved. V was pared by 7 bases and J by 11 bases, with 13 bases between. The CDR3 is made up of 11 amino acids. The germline gives CDR1 MNHEY, CDR2 SVGAGI. This CDR3 is CASTGVAGQYF. The CDR3 bases are TGTGCCAGCACAGGAGTAGCTGGGCAGTATTTT.

The chain combines TRBV27 with TRBJ2-7; 8 bases map to TRBD2. V shed 5 bases and J 0 bases; nucleotides not matched to a gene: 6. CDR3 length equals 15 residues. In germline, CDR1 is MNHEY, CDR2 SMNVEV (reference sequence). The chain's CDR3 is CASSRGGHLSYEQYF. CDR3 DNA: TGTGCCAGCAGTCGCGGGGGGCACCTCTCCTACGAGCAGTACTTC.

This clone was recorded a few times. The V and J genes are TRBV18 and TRBJ2-2, with D possibly being TRBD1 or TRBD2 (5 bases each). Germline CDR1 reads KGHSH; CDR2 reads LQKENI. The CDR3 contains 15 residues. V was shortened by 3 bases and J by 3 bases, with 11 bases between the two germline ends. The CDR3 nucleotides are TGTGCCAGCTCACCTTCCGGGACGGACACCGGGGAGCTGTTTTTT. As protein: CASSPSGTDTGELFF.

V and J are TRBV7-2 and TRBJ2-5; D ambiguous. Looked up from germline, CDR1 is SGHTA and CDR2 is FQGNSA. This CDR3 has 14 residues. Deletions cut 8 bases from V and 5 bases from J, with 18 bases between. The CDR3 bases are TGTGCCAGCGGCGGTGTGCCAGTAGTGGAGACCCAGTACTTC. It specifies CASGGVPVVETQYF.

Notes on this clone: The same CDR3 can be traced to other DNA sequences in this sample. The V and J genes are TRBV5-1 and TRBJ2-3; a possible D gene is TRBD1 (6 bases). The length of the CDR3 is 14 residues. V dropped 0 bases and J dropped 4 bases, with 9 bases sitting between them. The germline V gene encodes CDR1 SGHRS and CDR2 YFSETQ. CDR3: CASSLASGADTQYF. The CDR3 DNA follows: TGCGCCAGCAGCTTGGCCTCAGGGGCAGATACGCAGTATTTT.

This clone was detected many times. V usage is TRBV29-1 and J usage is TRBJ2-1; D unclear. CDR1 SQVTM and CDR2 ANQGSEA come from the germline V gene. The V gene lost 1 base and the J gene lost 0 bases, with 1 base spanning the gap. The CDR3 is 12 residues long. The CDR3 spells CSVEGSYNEQFF. CDR3 bases: TGCAGCGTTGAAGGCTCCTACAATGAGCAGTTCTTC.

This clone was detected a few times. This rearrangement joins TRBV7-8 to TRBJ2-3; D unresolved. This CDR3 region has 14 residues. The V end lost 4 bases, the J end lost 6 bases, and 14 bases lay between the germline ends. CDR1 and CDR2 (germline): SGHVS, FQNEAQ. CDR3 loop: CASSSHRSVDTQYF. In DNA, the CDR3 is TGTGCCAGCAGCTCCCACCGGTCCGTGGATACGCAGTATTTT. The full variable domain, its missing parts supplied by reference TRBV7-8 and TRBJ2-3, is GAGVSQSPRYKVAKRGQDVALRCDPISGHVSLFWYQQALGQGPEFLTYFQNEAQLDKSGLPSDRFFAERPEGSVSTLKIQRTQQEDSAVYLCASSSHRSVDTQYFGPGTRLTVL.

This clone has a handful of counts. The rearrangement uses TRBV5-1 and TRBJ2-3, with 9 bases matching TRBD1. The germline V gene encodes CDR1 SGHRS and CDR2 YFSETQ. This CDR3 has 15 residues. Trimming removed 5 bases from V and 4 bases from J; junction bases left unmatched: 8. The CDR3 is CASRPDRGFADTQYF. As DNA, the CDR3 is TGCGCCAGCAGACCGGACAGGGGATTTGCAGATACGCAGTATTTT.

The chain couples TRBV6-1 to TRBJ2-7; maybe TRBD2 (6 bases). Germline-derived CDR1 and CDR2 are MNHNS and SASEGT. V dropped 6 bases and J dropped 6 bases, with 18 bases sitting between them. This CDR3 contains 14 residues. The CDR3 protein is CASRRPGGAGEQYF. The CDR3 DNA sequence: TGTGCCAGCAGGCGCCCGGGCGGAGCGGGCGAGCAGTACTTC.

The genes are TRBV18 and TRBJ2-2, with D perhaps TRBD1 (6 bases). Germline V gene data show CDR1 as KGHSH and CDR2 as LQKENI. V was cut by 5 bases and J by 3 bases, with 13 bases left in between. The CDR3 contains 15 residues. The CDR3 here is CASSAAKGDTGELFF. In DNA form, the CDR3 reads TGTGCCAGCTCAGCCGCAAAGGGGGACACCGGGGAGCTGTTTTTT.

In its sample, this clone was seen a few times. The junction does not match germline at one end; this may be a read error. J is TRBJ2-5 and V is TRBV7-2; TRBD2 aligns across 12 bases. CDR3 length: 15 amino acids. From germline, CDR1 is SGHTA and CDR2 FQGNSA. The CDR3 protein is CASSTLAGGQVTQYF. Here the CDR3 DNA reads TGTGCCAGCAGCACTCTAGCGGGGGGGCAAGTGACCCAGTACTTC.

This clone was recorded once. The same CDR3 can be traced to other DNA sequences in this sample. The chain links TRBV19 to TRBJ2-1; no clear D gene. The V gene lost 2 bases and the J gene lost 8 bases, with 4 bases spanning the gap. Germline CDR1 reads LNHDA; CDR2 reads SQIVND (reference sequence). This CDR3 is built from 11 residues. In DNA, the CDR3 is TGTGCCAGTAGTATATATGATGAGCAGTTCTTC. It translates to CASSIYDEQFF.

The CDR3 DNA reads TGTGCCTGGAGAGTGAGGGGCCGCACCGGGGAGCTGTTTTTT. Protein sequence: CAWRVRGRTGELFF. The V call is TRBV30, the J call TRBJ2-2, with D perhaps being TRBD1 or TRBD2 (5 bases each). CDR1 is GTSNPN and CDR2 is SVGIG in the germline V gene (reference sequence). The CDR3 sequence is 14 residues long. Trimming left V 3 bases short and J 4 bases short, with 12 bases between.

This clone turned up a few times. The chain is built from TRBV6-5 and TRBJ2-7; 10 bases line up with TRBD1. Germline V gene data show CDR1 as MNHEY and CDR2 as SVGAGI. Germline trimming cut 5 bases from V and 5 bases from J; bases unmatched to any gene: 9. CDR3 length: 15 amino acids. The CDR3 sequence is CASSPRDRGFDEQYF. CDR3 in DNA: TGTGCCAGCAGTCCGAGGGACAGGGGTTTCGACGAGCAGTACTTC.

This chain joins TRBV29-1 and TRBJ1-3, with D unresolved. The CDR3 spans 17 residues. The V gene's germline CDR1 is SQVTM and CDR2 ANQGSEA. The ends were cut back, 0 bases at V and 0 bases at J, with 15 bases in the middle. In DNA, the CDR3 is TGCAGCGTTGAAGATCGGGCCCACGGCGGCTCTGGAAACACCATATATTTT. Its translation: CSVEDRAHGGSGNTIYF.

DNA for the CDR3: TGTGCCAGCAGCCTCGGGCCTAAAGAGACCCAGTACTTC. This translates into CASSLGPKETQYF. The chain links TRBV7-6 to TRBJ2-5; unclear D gene. The CDR3 is made up of 13 amino acids. The ends were cut back, 5 bases at V and 3 bases at J, with 10 bases in the middle. The V gene's germline CDR1 is SGHVS and CDR2 FNYEAQ.

V and J are TRBV7-9 and TRBJ2-5; D possibly corresponds to TRBD2 (6 bases). The V gene's germline CDR1 is SEHNR and CDR2 FQNEAQ (reference sequence). The germline V and J ends were trimmed by 2 bases and 2 bases, with 9 bases remaining between them. The CDR3 contains 14 residues. CDR3 residues: CASSLRDFQETQYF. The CDR3 nucleotides read TGTGCCAGCAGCTTACGGGACTTTCAAGAGACCCAGTACTTC.

This clone was found a few times. The chain recombines TRBV10-3 with TRBJ2-1; 13 bases are a match to TRBD2. The CDR3 extends over 18 amino acids. The germline gives CDR1 ENHRY, CDR2 SYGVKD. J lost 0 bases, V lost 6 bases, and 8 bases had no gene match. The CDR3 DNA reads as TGTGCCATCAGACCAGGACTAGCGGGAGCTATCTCCTACAATGAGCAGTTCTTC. It encodes CAIRPGLAGAISYNEQFF.

This clone turned up a few times. The chain links TRBV9 to TRBJ1-2; no clear D gene. Trimming shortened V by 3 bases and J by 8 bases, and 14 bases separated the two germline ends. The germline V gene encodes CDR1 SGDLS and CDR2 YYNGEE. The CDR3 is 13 residues long. The CDR3 loop is CASSAPGRFGYTF. The CDR3, as DNA: TGTGCCAGCAGCGCCCCCGGGAGGTTCGGCTACACCTTC.

The genes are TRBV11-2 and TRBJ2-1; 8 bases fit TRBD2. Losses at the gene ends were 8 bases for V and 3 bases for J; bases not matched to a gene: 9. Germline-derived CDR1 and CDR2 are SGHAT and FQNNGV. This CDR3 has 15 amino acids. The CDR3 DNA reads TGTGCCAGCCGACTTCTAGCGGGTCGCTACAATGAGCAGTTCTTC. This encodes CASRLLAGRYNEQFF.

The sample holds a few counts of this clone. This chain connects TRBV5-4 to TRBJ2-5; TRBD1 might be the D (8 bases). This CDR3 is 14 amino acids long. V was clipped by 4 bases and J by 7 bases, with 17 bases between them. Germline V gene data show CDR1 as SGHNT and CDR2 as YYREEE (reference sequence). CDR3 DNA: TGTGCCAGCAGCCCGAGGGGGGGGACAGGGACCCAGTACTTC. Protein sequence: CASSPRGGTGTQYF.

This sequence joins TRBV27 and TRBJ2-3, with D maybe TRBD1 (6 bases). Trimming removed 5 bases from V and 6 bases from J, with 12 bases in between. Germline V gene lookup returns CDR1 MNHEY and CDR2 SMNVEV (reference sequence). CDR3 length: 13 amino acids. CDR3 DNA: TGTGCCAGCAGTCCGACAGGATGGGATACGCAGTATTTT. Its translation: CASSPTGWDTQYF.